This is a list of T cell receptor beta chains from one sample in a study of blood T cell repertoires in COVID-19. The method was immunoSEQ multiplex PCR; TCRdb's version includes in-frame clones alone and lacks a portion of them. Here the sample spans approximately 90,000 clones, roughly 83% being singletons. The sample consisted of peripheral blood. The source of these receptors is a human donor in a cohort sampled during active COVID-19. The CDR3 runs from the conserved cysteine through the conserved F or W. D genes are given only for firm matches. Clone size, where shown, is once, few, many, or a class for clones that have expanded.

clone_size j_call d_call v_call cdr3_nt cdr3_aa
. TRBJ2-1 TRBD2 TRBV3-1/TRBV3-2 TGTGCCAGCAGCCAAGCGAGCGGACTAGCGGGCTACAATGAGCAGTTCTTC CASSQASGLAGYNEQFF
. TRBJ2-7 . TRBV7-9 TGTGCCAGCAGCTCCACAGGAAACTACTACGAGCAGTACTTC CASSSTGNYYEQYF
. TRBJ1-6 TRBD1 TRBV30 TGTGCCTGGACACAGGGGGCACCCCTCCACTTT CAWTQGAPLHF
few TRBJ2-1 TRBD2 TRBV29-1 TGCAGCGCCATAATAGCGGGAGGGCCGGGCATTGAGCAGTTCTTC CSAIIAGGPGIEQFF
. TRBJ2-1 TRBD2 TRBV24-1 TGTGCCACCAGTGATCCGCGGACTAGCCGGGATGAGCAGTTCTTC CATSDPRTSRDEQFF
. TRBJ1-1 . TRBV6-5 TGTGCCAGCAGTCGACAGATTAACACTGAAGCTTTCTTT CASSRQINTEAFF
. TRBJ2-2 TRBD1 TRBV5-1 TGCGCCAGCAGCGCGGGACAGGGCTCCGGAGTGACCGGGGAGCTGTTTTTT CASSAGQGSGVTGELFF
. TRBJ2-7 . TRBV11-2 TGTGCCAGCAGCTTGGGGAGTGAGTCAGGCGAGCAGTACTTC CASSLGSESGEQYF
. TRBJ2-5 . TRBV2 TGTGCCAGCATCGGAGAGTTCTTTAAAGAGACCCAGTACTTC CASIGEFFKETQYF
. TRBJ1-5 . TRBV28 TGTGCCAGCAGTTCCCCCGGACACCAGTATAGCAATCAGCCCCAGCATTTT CASSSPGHQYSNQPQHF
few TRBJ2-1 TRBD2 TRBV7-8 TGTGCCAGCTTACCCGGGACTAGCGAGTACAATGAGCAGTTCTTC CASLPGTSEYNEQFF
. TRBJ2-1 TRBD2 TRBV7-2 TGTGCCAGCAGCTTAGCGGGAGCGGGAGTGGGGAATGAGCAGTTCTTC CASSLAGAGVGNEQFF
. TRBJ2-6 . TRBV9 TGTGCCAGCAGCGTAGAGGACACCCCATCTGGGGCCAACGTCCTGACTTTC CASSVEDTPSGANVLTF
. TRBJ1-6 . TRBV27 TGTGCCAGCAGTCCTGGGACAACTCGTGGGTCACCCCTCCACTTT CASSPGTTRGSPLHF
. TRBJ2-4 TRBD2 TRBV5-1 TGCGCCAGCAGCTTGGCCTTCGAGCGGGAAGAATCCCCCATTCAGTACTTC CASSLAFEREESPIQYF
. TRBJ2-7 . TRBV18 TGTGCCAGCTCACCAACAGGAGCCTACGAGCAGTACTTC CASSPTGAYEQYF
. TRBJ2-3 . TRBV7-9 TGTGCCAGCAGCTTAGGACAGGATCTCACAGATACGCAGTATTTT CASSLGQDLTDTQYF
few TRBJ2-7 TRBD1 TRBV15 TGTGCCACCAGCAGAAGAGACAGGGTCGGGTCCTACGAGCAGTACTTC CATSRRDRVGSYEQYF
. TRBJ2-7 TRBD2 TRBV7-2 TGTGCCAGCAGCTTTGAGCGGGGGGTTTGGGAGCAGTACTTC CASSFERGVWEQYF
. TRBJ2-7 TRBD2 TRBV5-1 TGCGCCAGCAGCTTGGCCAGCGGGAGGTCCCGGGGCGAGCAGTACTTC CASSLASGRSRGEQYF
. TRBJ1-1 TRBD1 TRBV18 TGTGCCAGCTCACGAGAGACAGGGTCGAACACTGAAGCTTTCTTT CASSRETGSNTEAFF
once TRBJ1-5 . TRBV7-3 TGTGCCAGCAGCCCATTACAGGGTTCGGGTAATCAGCCCCAGCATTTT CASSPLQGSGNQPQHF
few TRBJ2-7 . TRBV6-5 TGTGCCAGCAGTTACTCCGGGGGGCAAGGCTACGAGCAGTACTTC CASSYSGGQGYEQYF
. TRBJ1-5 TRBD1 TRBV28 TGTGCCAGCAGTTTTTTCACAGGGGCCAATCAGCCCCAGCATTTT CASSFFTGANQPQHF
. TRBJ1-2 . TRBV30 TGTGCCTGGAGTTCAACGACTCGAGGGCCCCTCTATGGCTACACCTTC CAWSSTTRGPLYGYTF
. TRBJ2-1 . TRBV12-1 TGTGCCAGCAGCTTTCTCTGGGGGACTAGCGGCCATCCCTACAATGAGCAGTTCTTC CASSFLWGTSGHPYNEQFF
. TRBJ2-2 TRBD1 TRBV28 TGTGCCAGCAGACAGGGGTCAGGCGGGGAGCTGTTTTTT CASRQGSGGELFF
once TRBJ2-7 TRBD2 TRBV10-2 TGCGCCAGCAGGCCCGGGGGGGAGAGGGTCTACGAGCAGTACTTC CASRPGGERVYEQYF
. TRBJ1-5 . TRBV7-8 TGTGCCAGCAGCTTCTCAGGGGATCAGCCCCAGCATTTT CASSFSGDQPQHF
. TRBJ1-1 TRBD1 TRBV14 TGTGCCAGCAGACCCGGGACAGGGACTATGAACACTGAAGCTTTCTTT CASRPGTGTMNTEAFF
. TRBJ2-5 TRBD2 TRBV29-1 TGCAGCGCTGGACTAGCGGGAGTTAGAGGAGAGACCCAGTACTTC CSAGLAGVRGETQYF
. TRBJ2-4 TRBD2 TRBV7-9 TGTGCCAGCAGCTTAGTGGCTAGCGGGGGGAACATTCAGTACTTC CASSLVASGGNIQYF
. TRBJ1-2 . TRBV6-5 TGTGCCAGCAGACTGGGGCCATCCAAGGACTATGGCTACACCTTC CASRLGPSKDYGYTF
. TRBJ1-6 . TRBV4-1 TGCGCCAGCAGCCAAGATGCAGGGCGGAATAATTCACCCCTCCACTTT CASSQDAGRNNSPLHF
. TRBJ2-1 TRBD2 TRBV28 TGTGCCAGCAGTATTAGCGGGAGCGGAGCTAATGAGCAGTTCTTC CASSISGSGANEQFF
once TRBJ2-3 . TRBV9 TGTGCCAGCAGCGTAATAGTCGGGGATACGCAGTATTTT CASSVIVGDTQYF
. TRBJ2-7 . TRBV15 TGTGCCACCAGCAGAGATGCTAGCAGCTACGAGCAGTACTTC CATSRDASSYEQYF
. TRBJ1-4 TRBD1 TRBV29-1 TGCAGCGCCACACAGGGGGCAGAGGAAAAACTGTTTTTT CSATQGAEEKLFF
. TRBJ1-4 TRBD1 TRBV5-1 TGCGCCAGCAGCTTGGGGAGACCAGGGGGTGGTCCTGGTAATGAAAAACTGTTTTTT CASSLGRPGGGPGNEKLFF
. TRBJ2-5 TRBD2 TRBV25-1 TGTGCCAGCAACGGACTAGCGGGAGGGGAGACCCAGTACTTC CASNGLAGGETQYF
once TRBJ2-6 . TRBV5-1 TGCGCCAGCAGCCCGACAGGTAACTCTGGGGCCAACGTCCTGACTTTC CASSPTGNSGANVLTF
. TRBJ2-2 . TRBV19 TGTGCCAGTAGTATACGGGACTCGCCGAACACCGGGGAGCTGTTTTTT CASSIRDSPNTGELFF
once TRBJ2-3 TRBD2 TRBV15 TGTGCCACCAGCCCGGGACTAGCGGGAGGGCCGGGCACAGATACGCAGTATTTT CATSPGLAGGPGTDTQYF
few TRBJ2-2 TRBD2 TRBV7-7 TGTGCTAGCAGCTCGACTAGCGGGAGGTCCGGGGAGCTGTTTTTT CASSSTSGRSGELFF
. TRBJ1-1 TRBD1 TRBV19 TGTGCCAGTAGTCCGAATATAAACGCCGGGACAGGGAGCACTGAAGCTTTCTTT CASSPNINAGTGSTEAFF
. TRBJ2-7 . TRBV19 TGTGCCAGTAGTATTACCGGGACACCCCCCTACGAGCAGTACTTC CASSITGTPPYEQYF
. TRBJ2-7 . TRBV5-4 TGTGCCAGCAGCTTGGGTCTAGCCTCCTACGAGCAGTACTTC CASSLGLASYEQYF
few TRBJ2-3 TRBD2 TRBV5-1 TGCGCCAGCAGCTTCTGGGGACTAGCGAGCACAGATACGCAGTATTTT CASSFWGLASTDTQYF
few TRBJ1-2 . TRBV5-1 TGCGCCAGCCGGACAGACAACTATGGCTACACCTTC CASRTDNYGYTF
. TRBJ2-7 TRBD1 TRBV6-5 TGTGCCAGCAGAACAGGACAGGGGGACGGCGAGCAGTACTTC CASRTGQGDGEQYF